This T cell receptor (beta chain) was captured by sequencing in a study of blood T cell repertoires in COVID-19. Seattle researchers signed up patients amid active infection and tracked them longitudinally. Here immunoSEQ multiplex PCR was the method, and the copy in TCRdb shows in-frame clones only, minus some. The table shows 220,000 or so clones, with about 88% occurring only once. This CDR3 spans 15 amino acids. Germline loops: CDR1 MNHEY, CDR2 SMNVEV (reference sequence). The J segment lost 4 bases and the V segment lost 2 bases, leaving 6 bases of the junction unmatched. The source material was peripheral blood. The TCR comes from a woman in her forties or fifties with COVID-19, enrolled during active disease. This chain links TRBV27 with TRBJ1-1; 8 positions match TRBD1. The CDR3 nucleotides are TGTGCCAGCAGTTTACTGACAGGGGTGGGCACTGAAGCTTTCTTT. This encodes CASSLLTGVGTEAFF.